Listed below are T cell receptor beta chains from one sample, sequenced in a study of OX40 agonist ivuxolimab in advanced cancers. Sequencing was performed with immunoSEQ multiplex PCR; in TCRdb, only in-frame clones are kept and a portion is missing. In the table there are under 15,000 clones, roughly 80% of which are singletons. The sample here was CD4+ or CD8+ T cells sorted from blood, taken in a trial of the OX40 agonist ivuxolimab. The source of these receptors is an adult with an advanced solid tumor such as melanoma, head and neck, liver or kidney cancer. The CDR3 runs from the conserved cysteine through the conserved F or W. A D gene is named only where the DNA matches it firmly. Not all rows give a size; the values are once, few, many and, for expanded clones, a class.

-,TRBJ1-1,TRBV19,-,TGTGCCAGTAGTATGTACGGGGGGGCTACTGAAGCTTTCTTT,CASSMYGGATEAFF
TRBD1,TRBJ2-7,TRBV9,-,TGTGCCAGCAGCTCCGGACAGGGGGCCACCTACGAGCAGTACTTC,CASSSGQGATYEQYF
TRBD2,TRBJ2-7,TRBV9,-,TGTGCCAGCAGCGTAGCGATAGCGGGCCCTAACGAGCAGTACTTC,CASSVAIAGPNEQYF
TRBD1,TRBJ2-3,TRBV7-3,-,TGTGCCAGCAGCTTAACAGGGGGCCTACCAGATACGCAGTATTTT,CASSLTGGLPDTQYF
-,TRBJ1-1,TRBV7-3,-,TGTGCCAGCAGCTTAACAGGACTGAACACTGAAGCTTTCTTT,CASSLTGLNTEAFF
-,TRBJ1-1,TRBV7-8,-,TGTGCCAGCAGCGGGGACACCCGGAACACTGAAGCTTTCTTT,CASSGDTRNTEAFF
-,TRBJ1-1,TRBV7-9,medium-sized,TGTGCCAGCAGACCCGCTTCCTCGAACACTGAAGCTTTCTTT,CASRPASSNTEAFF
-,TRBJ1-4,TRBV6-6,-,TGTGCCAGCAGTTACACTCGCGAAAAACTGTTTTTT,CASSYTREKLFF
-,TRBJ2-5,TRBV29-1,-,TGCAGCGTCATACCGCCCGGGGGCCAAGAGACCCAGTACTTC,CSVIPPGGQETQYF
-,TRBJ1-5,TRBV6-6,-,TGTGCCAGTCGGGGGCAGCCAAATCAGCCCCAGCATTTT,CASRGQPNQPQHF
TRBD2,TRBJ2-1,TRBV27,once,TGTGCCAGCAGTCCAATCCCGACTAGCGGGAGGGGAGGTGAGCAGTTCTTC,CASSPIPTSGRGGEQFF
TRBD2,TRBJ2-5,TRBV29-1,-,TGCAGCGTTGTAGGGGAGGAAGGGAAGCGGGAGGGAGAGACCCAGTACTTC,CSVVGEEGKREGETQYF
-,TRBJ1-2,TRBV19,-,TGTGCCAGTAGTTCCTTGGACCTTTATGGCTACACCTTC,CASSSLDLYGYTF
TRBD1,TRBJ2-3,TRBV14,-,TGTGCCAGCAGCCAAGGCGAAACAGGGGGCGCAGATACGCAGTATTTT,CASSQGETGGADTQYF
TRBD2,TRBJ2-7,TRBV11-3,few,TGTGCCAGCAGCAATAGCGGGAGGGCCACCCGCTCCTACGAGCAGTACTTC,CASSNSGRATRSYEQYF
TRBD1,TRBJ1-1,TRBV28,-,TGTGCCAGCCAGGAGGGGGCTAGGATGAACACTGAAGCTTTCTTT,CASQEGARMNTEAFF
-,TRBJ1-1,TRBV28,-,TGTGCCAGCAGTTTCCGGGGAGTGTGGGAAGCTTTCTTT,CASSFRGVWEAFF
TRBD2,TRBJ2-7,TRBV9,few,TGTGCCAGCAGCGGACTAGCGGGAGGGCCGTCGTACGAGCAGTACTTC,CASSGLAGGPSYEQYF
-,TRBJ2-4,TRBV20-1,-,TGCAGTGCTAGGACCCGGGGCATTCAGTACTTC,CSARTRGIQYF
-,TRBJ2-7,TRBV13,-,TGTGCCAGCAGCTTAGGTCGAACCTCCTACGAGCAGTACTTC,CASSLGRTSYEQYF
TRBD1,TRBJ1-2,TRBV27,-,TGTGCCAGCAGTTTGGTCCCGACAGGGAGCTACACCTTC,CASSLVPTGSYTF
TRBD1,TRBJ2-7,TRBV18,-,TGTGCCAGCTCACCACCCGGGACAGGGGTCCTCTACGAGCAGTACTTC,CASSPPGTGVLYEQYF
-,TRBJ2-1,TRBV4-3,-,TGCGCCAGCAGCCAAGATGGGGTTCGGCAGAATGAGCAGTTCTTC,CASSQDGVRQNEQFF
-,TRBJ2-1,TRBV27,-,TGTGCCAGCAGTTCGAGAAACAATGAGCAGTTCTTC,CASSSRNNEQFF
TRBD2,TRBJ2-6,TRBV18,-,TGTGCCAGCTCACCTGGGCCCCTACTAGCGGGAGGTTCTGGGGCCAACGTCCTGACTTTC,CASSPGPLLAGGSGANVLTF
-,TRBJ2-3,TRBV12-5,-,TGTGCTAGTGGTTTGGGGTTCGGTTACACAGATACGCAGTATTTT,CASGLGFGYTDTQYF
-,TRBJ2-7,TRBV11-1,-,TGTGCCAGCAGCTCGCCTCCGGGGGCCCCTTCCTACGAGCAGTACTTC,CASSSPPGAPSYEQYF
-,TRBJ2-1,TRBV10-3,-,TGTGCCATCAGGGGGGACTCCTACAATGAGCAGTTCTTC,CAIRGDSYNEQFF
-,TRBJ2-3,TRBV18,once,TGTGCCAGCTCACCACGGGTCGCAGGGAGCATCACAGATACGCAGTATTTT,CASSPRVAGSITDTQYF
-,TRBJ2-7,TRBV5-6,-,TGTGCCAGCAGCTTAGCCTACGAGCAGTACTTC,CASSLAYEQYF
TRBD1,TRBJ1-2,TRBV7-2,-,TGTGCCAGCAGCCTGACTAGTGGAGGGGGCTCTGGCTACACCTTC,CASSLTSGGGSGYTF
TRBD1,TRBJ1-5,TRBV28,medium-sized,TGTGCCAGCCAATACAGGGGAAATCAGCCCCAGCATTTT,CASQYRGNQPQHF
TRBD2,TRBJ2-1,TRBV7-6,medium-sized,TGTGCCAGCAGCTTGGGTGGCGGGAGGGCCTTAGAGGAGCAGTTCTTC,CASSLGGGRALEEQFF
-,TRBJ1-5,TRBV27,-,TGTGCCAGCACCGCCTCGACGACAGGTAATCAGCCCCAGCATTTT,CASTASTTGNQPQHF